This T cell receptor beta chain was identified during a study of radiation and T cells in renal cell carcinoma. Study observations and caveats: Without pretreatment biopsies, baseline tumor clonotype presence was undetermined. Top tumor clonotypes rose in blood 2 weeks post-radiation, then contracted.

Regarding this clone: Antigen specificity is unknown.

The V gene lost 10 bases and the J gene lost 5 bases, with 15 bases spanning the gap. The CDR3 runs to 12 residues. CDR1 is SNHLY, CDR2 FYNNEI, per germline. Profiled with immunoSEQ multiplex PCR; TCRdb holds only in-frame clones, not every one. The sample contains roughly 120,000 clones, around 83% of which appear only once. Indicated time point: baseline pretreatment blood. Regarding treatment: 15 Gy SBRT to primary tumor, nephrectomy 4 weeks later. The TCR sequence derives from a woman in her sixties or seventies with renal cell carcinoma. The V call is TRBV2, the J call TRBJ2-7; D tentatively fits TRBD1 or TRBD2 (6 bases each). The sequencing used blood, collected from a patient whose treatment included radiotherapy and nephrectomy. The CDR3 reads CATKGGQNEQYF. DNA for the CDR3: TGTGCCACCAAAGGGGGGCAGAACGAGCAGTACTTC. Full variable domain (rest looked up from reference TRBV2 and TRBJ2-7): EPEVTQTPSHQVTQMGQEVILRCVPISNHLYFYWYRQILGQKVEFLVSFYNNEISEKSEIFDDQFSVERPDGSNFTLKIRSTKLEDSAMYFCATKGGQNEQYFGPGTRLTVT.